These T cell receptor beta chains were read from a single sample in a study of blood T cell repertoires in COVID-19. Data came from immunoSEQ multiplex PCR; TCRdb stores just in-frame clones and leaves some out. The table lists fewer than 150,000 clones, about 90% of them singletons. What was sequenced was peripheral blood. The receptors stem from a woman between 45 and 65 years old who had recovered from COVID-19. Both conserved end residues are part of each CDR3. Each record gives: clone size, D gene, J gene, CDR3 length, V gene, CDR3 DNA, CDR3 protein. The D gene is left open where the match is weak. Clone size is given for some rows only: seen once, a few or many times, or a class if the clone is expanded.

>NA|NA|TRBJ1-5|17|TRBV7-9
TGTGCCAGCAGCTTAGGAACCGGCCGGGGAAGCAATCAGCCCCAGCATTTT
CASSLGTGRGSNQPQHF
>many|NA|TRBJ1-1|13|TRBV6-6
TGTGCCAGCAGTTACTCCCGGAACACTGAAGCTTTCTTT
CASSYSRNTEAFF
>NA|NA|TRBJ2-1|14|TRBV5-1
TGCGCCAGCAGCTTGGGGCAGGGAGGAGATGAGCAGTTCTTC
CASSLGQGGDEQFF
>NA|NA|TRBJ1-6|16|TRBV5-4
TGTGCCAGCAGCCCTACTAAAGGACAGCCTAATTCACCCCTCCACTTT
CASSPTKGQPNSPLHF
>NA|TRBD1|TRBJ1-1|16|TRBV5-4
TGTGCCAGCAGCATTGACAGGGGGCTTTGGAACACTGAAGCTTTCTTT
CASSIDRGLWNTEAFF
>NA|NA|TRBJ2-5|12|TRBV24-1
TGTGCCACCAGTGATTTGTCCGGGACCCAGTACTTC
CATSDLSGTQYF
>NA|NA|TRBJ1-5|15|TRBV19
TGTGCCAGTAGTGTGGTCCCCGGGAGCAATCAGCCCCAGCATTTT
CASSVVPGSNQPQHF
>NA|TRBD1|TRBJ2-7|15|TRBV6-5
TGTGCCAGCAGGACTCCGGGACAGGGGCTCTACGAGCAGTACTTC
CASRTPGQGLYEQYF
>NA|TRBD2|TRBJ2-1|16|TRBV5-4
TGTGCCAGCAGTTTTAGCGGGGGCAGCTCCTACAATGAGCAGTTCTTC
CASSFSGGSSYNEQFF
>NA|TRBD2|TRBJ2-3|17|TRBV29-1
TGCAGCGTTGGAAGCGGGAGGGCCCGGCTTGGGGGGGATACGCAGTATTTT
CSVGSGRARLGGDTQYF
>NA|NA|TRBJ1-2|14|TRBV6-5
TGTGCCAGCAAATCACAGGGTTTGATGCGAGGCTACACCTTC
CASKSQGLMRGYTF
>NA|TRBD1|TRBJ1-5|16|TRBV7-8
TGTGCCAGCAGCCCTCGACAGGGAACGAGCAATCAGCCCCAGCATTTT
CASSPRQGTSNQPQHF
>NA|TRBD2|TRBJ2-7|16|TRBV4-2
TGTGCCAGCAGCCAGGCCCGGACTAGCGGGGCCTACGAGCAGTACTTC
CASSQARTSGAYEQYF
>NA|TRBD1|TRBJ2-7|15|TRBV7-8
TGTGCCAGCAGCTTAGCACGCGGACAGGGCAACGAGCAGTACTTC
CASSLARGQGNEQYF
>NA|TRBD1|TRBJ2-3|16|TRBV5-4
TGTGCCAGCAGCCCCGGGGTGCAGGGGGGCACAGATACGCAGTATTTT
CASSPGVQGGTDTQYF
>NA|NA|TRBJ1-5|13|TRBV30
TGTGCCTGGAATCAGGGGATGGATCAGCCCCAGCATTTT
CAWNQGMDQPQHF
>NA|NA|TRBJ1-3|17|TRBV4-1
TGCGCCAGCAGCCAAGATAGCTGGAGTTCCTCTGGAAACACCATATATTTT
CASSQDSWSSSGNTIYF
>NA|NA|TRBJ2-3|11|TRBV2
TGTGCCAGCAGTGTCGCAGATACGCAGTATTTT
CASSVADTQYF
>NA|NA|TRBJ1-1|14|TRBV2
TGTGCCAGCTATATGGGGGGGGAGGACACTGAAGCTTTCTTT
CASYMGGEDTEAFF
>NA|TRBD1|TRBJ2-6|19|TRBV11-2
TGTGCCAGCAGCTTAGTGGTGGGACAGAGTATCTCTGGGGCCAACGTCCTGACTTTC
CASSLVVGQSISGANVLTF
>NA|NA|TRBJ2-3|13|TRBV11-3
TGTGCCAGCAGCGGAGGGACGCCAGATACGCAGTATTTT
CASSGGTPDTQYF
>NA|TRBD1|TRBJ2-1|18|TRBV12-5
TGTGCTAGTGGTTTGCCCACGCCCGGGACAGGGGATAACAATGAGCAGTTCTTC
CASGLPTPGTGDNNEQFF
>once|TRBD2|TRBJ2-5|14|TRBV6-6
TGTGCCAGCAATCGACTAGCGGCGCAAGAGACCCAGTACTTC
CASNRLAAQETQYF
>NA|NA|TRBJ1-2|14|TRBV3-1/TRBV3-2
TGTGCCAGCAGCCAAGTGGGACAATTCTCGAATTGCACCTTC
CASSQVGQFSNCTF
>once|NA|TRBJ2-6|15|TRBV27
TGTGCCAGCAGTTTCTGGAGCTCTGGGGCCAACGTCCTGACTTTC
CASSFWSSGANVLTF
>NA|TRBD1|TRBJ1-2|14|TRBV11-3
TGTGCCAGCAGCGCCGGGACAGGGTATTATGGCTACACCTTC
CASSAGTGYYGYTF
>NA|NA|TRBJ1-3|16|TRBV7-2
TGTGCCAGCAGCACGACAGGAGGAGGTCCTGGAAACACCATATATTTT
CASSTTGGGPGNTIYF
>NA|TRBD2|TRBJ2-1|15|TRBV2
TGTGCCAGCAGAACGACTAGCGGGTCCTACAATGAGCAGTTCTTC
CASRTTSGSYNEQFF
>NA|NA|TRBJ1-1|16|TRBV5-1
TGCGCCAGCAGCAGACAGCTTACGACGGGAGACACTGAAGCTTTCTTT
CASSRQLTTGDTEAFF
>NA|NA|TRBJ2-5|13|TRBV6-5
TGTGCCAGCAGGGGGGCAGGGATCGAGACCCAGTACTTC
CASRGAGIETQYF
>NA|NA|TRBJ2-7|12|TRBV2
TGTGCCAGCAGTGACGGTACCTACGAGCAGTACTTC
CASSDGTYEQYF
>once|NA|TRBJ2-7|11|TRBV7-9
TGTGCCAGCAGCTTAATCTCCGAGCAGTACTTC
CASSLISEQYF
>NA|TRBD1|TRBJ1-6|14|TRBV5-4
TGTGCCAGCAGCCGACAGGGGAATAATTCACCCCTCCACTTT
CASSRQGNNSPLHF
>NA|NA|TRBJ2-3|15|TRBV15
TGTGCCACCAGCCGGAGCGGAGGGACTTATAATACGCAGTATTTT
CATSRSGGTYNTQYF
>NA|NA|TRBJ1-2|14|TRBV19
TGTGCCAGCCGGGGGTTTTCCTATAACTATGGCTACACCTTC
CASRGFSYNYGYTF
>few|TRBD1|TRBJ2-3|14|TRBV11-3
TGTGCCAGCAGCCATAGACAGGGACCCGATACGCAGTATTTT
CASSHRQGPDTQYF
>NA|NA|TRBJ2-5|14|TRBV12-5
TGTGCTAGTGGTTTGGTACGATTCGGGGAGACCCAGTACTTC
CASGLVRFGETQYF
>NA|NA|TRBJ1-5|16|TRBV28
TGTGCCAGCAGTCTCGCATGGGGGGGCAGTATTCAGCCCCAGCATTTT
CASSLAWGGSIQPQHF
>NA|NA|TRBJ2-5|13|TRBV30
TGTGCCTGGAGTGTAGGGCGGCCAGGGGCCCAGTACTTC
CAWSVGRPGAQYF
>NA|NA|TRBJ1-4|15|TRBV5-8
TGTGCCAGCTTCCCCGAGGGCAGGGGCTTTGAAAAACTGTTTTTT
CASFPEGRGFEKLFF
>NA|TRBD1|TRBJ1-3|17|TRBV19
TGTGCCAGTACCAGGACAGGAGAAAATAACTCTGGAAACACCATATATTTT
CASTRTGENNSGNTIYF
>NA|NA|TRBJ2-5|13|TRBV12-3/TRBV12-4
TGTGCCAGCAGTTCACAGGGGGGGGAGACCCAGTACTTC
CASSSQGGETQYF
>few|NA|TRBJ2-1|10|TRBV6-5
TGTGCCAGCAGGTCGGAGTTACAGTTCTTC
CASRSELQFF
>NA|NA|TRBJ1-2|14|TRBV24-1
TGTGCCACCAGTGAACCAGGGGAGAGTGGTGGCTACACCTTC
CATSEPGESGGYTF
>NA|NA|TRBJ1-1|13|TRBV6-5
TGTGCCAGCACCTGGAGGGGGAGGGTAGATGCTTTCTTT
CASTWRGRVDAFF
>NA|NA|TRBJ2-2|16|TRBV11-2
TGTGCCAGCAGCTCAACAGGGTCGAGGGGCACCGGGGAGCTGTTTTTT
CASSSTGSRGTGELFF
>NA|TRBD2|TRBJ2-3|16|TRBV10-2
TGCGCCAGCAGCGGTCCTGCGGGGGGGATCACAGATACGCAGTATTTT
CASSGPAGGITDTQYF
>NA|TRBD1|TRBJ2-7|14|TRBV4-2
TGTGCCAGCAGCCATCAGACAGGGGAGCACGAGCAGTACTTC
CASSHQTGEHEQYF
>NA|NA|TRBJ2-5|15|TRBV6-5
TGTGCCAGCAGGGCAGGGTGGGGTGAACAAGAGACCCAGTACTTC
CASRAGWGEQETQYF
>NA|TRBD1|TRBJ1-3|16|TRBV4-3
TGCGCCAGCAGCCACGATCCACAGGGGGCTGGAAACACCATATATTTT
CASSHDPQGAGNTIYF
>NA|TRBD1|TRBJ1-1|14|TRBV7-6
TGTGCCAGCAGCAAAACAGGGGGCCTGACTGAAGCTTTCTTT
CASSKTGGLTEAFF
>NA|NA|TRBJ1-2|12|TRBV7-9
TGTGCCAGCAGCTTAATCGGGGATGGCTACACCTTC
CASSLIGDGYTF
>NA|TRBD2|TRBJ2-3|14|TRBV29-1
TGCAGCGCTACGGGACTAGCAGAGGGGGATACGCAGTATTTT
CSATGLAEGDTQYF
>NA|NA|TRBJ1-2|16|TRBV2
TGTGCCAGCAGTGTGGGTCGGGTCAGTCGGTCCTATGGCTACACCTTC
CASSVGRVSRSYGYTF
>NA|TRBD2|TRBJ2-7|17|TRBV6-1
TGTGCCAGCAGTGAAGGGGGACTAGCGGGAGGAGGGTACGAGCAGTACTTC
CASSEGGLAGGGYEQYF
>NA|NA|TRBJ2-3|14|TRBV4-3
TGCGCCAGCAGCCAAGAAGCGGCCCCTGGTACGCAGTATTTT
CASSQEAAPGTQYF
>NA|TRBD2|TRBJ2-3|17|TRBV4-2
TGTGCCAGCAGCCCACTCGCGGCTAGCGGGTACACAGATACGCAGTATTTT
CASSPLAASGYTDTQYF
>few|TRBD1|TRBJ1-5|15|TRBV10-3
TGTGCCATCAGTGAGTCGAAACAGGGGCATCAGCCCCAGCATTTT
CAISESKQGHQPQHF